Sequencing of this TCR beta chain was carried out in a study of T cells after posttransplantation cyclophosphamide. Remarks on this clone: Its antigen is not identified.

Cyclophosphamide on days +3 and +4 followed busulfan-fludarabine conditioning and a marrow graft. The study's findings and limits: Recipient CMV seropositivity and CMV reactivation strongly tracked TRB clonality. Donor CD8+ memory clones often dominated recipient blood repertoires at later times.

Assay used: immunoSEQ multiplex PCR; TCRdb lists only in-frame clones, some missing. The table shows about 43,000 clones, with around 91% occurring only once. This clonotype originated in a male patient aged 55 to 69 who received an allogeneic stem cell transplant from a related donor and was CMV-positive. The T cells may partly be graft donor cells. The sample consisted of PBMCs, taken around 60 days after allogeneic stem cell transplant with posttransplant cyclophosphamide.

The CDR3 here is CASSLDPGAGGNTIYF. CDR3 sequence (DNA): TGTGCCAGCAGCTTGGATCCAGGGGCTGGGGGAAACACCATATATTTT. The rearrangement links TRBV5-4 to TRBJ1-3; TRBD1 is a possible D gene (6 bases). Between the trimmed V and J ends, which lost 0 bases and 4 bases, there was a span of 14 bases. Germline V CDR1 and CDR2: SGHNT, YYREEE (reference sequence). This CDR3 comprises 16 residues.